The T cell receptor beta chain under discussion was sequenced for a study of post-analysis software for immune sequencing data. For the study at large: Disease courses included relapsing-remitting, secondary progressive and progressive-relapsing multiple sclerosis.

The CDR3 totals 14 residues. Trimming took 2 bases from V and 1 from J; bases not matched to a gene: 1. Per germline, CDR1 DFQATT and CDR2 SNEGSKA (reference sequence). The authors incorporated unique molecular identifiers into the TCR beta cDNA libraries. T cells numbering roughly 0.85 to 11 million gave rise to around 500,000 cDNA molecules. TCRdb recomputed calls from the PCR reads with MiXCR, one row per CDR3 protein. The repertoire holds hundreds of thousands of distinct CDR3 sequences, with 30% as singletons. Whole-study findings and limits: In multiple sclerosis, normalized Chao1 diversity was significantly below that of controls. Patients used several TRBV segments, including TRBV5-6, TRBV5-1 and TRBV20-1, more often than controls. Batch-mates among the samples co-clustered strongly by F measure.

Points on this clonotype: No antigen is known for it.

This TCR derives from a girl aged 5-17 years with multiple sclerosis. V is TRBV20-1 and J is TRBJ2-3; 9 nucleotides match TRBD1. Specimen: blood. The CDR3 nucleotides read TGCAGTGCTAGATACAGGGGGCGCACAGATACGCAGTATTTT. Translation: CSARYRGRTDTQYF.